This T cell receptor (beta chain) appears in the sequencing data of a study of blood T cell repertoires in COVID-19. Study at large: Samples of COVID-19 (acute and convalescent) were obtained from the United States, Italy and Spain. T cells, B-cell-depleted T cells, or PBMCs provided the cDNA or gDNA that served as material.

How the authors handled the data: Reference gene primer amplification yielded estimated nucleated cell counts. Here immunoSEQ multiplex PCR was the method, and the copy in TCRdb shows in-frame clones only, minus some. The DNA gave D and trimming, while V, J and clone size come from that table. The sample includes roughly 40,000 clones, over 65% of them seen just once. V was pared by 3 bases and J by 0 bases, with 8 bases of the junction left unmatched. The CDR3 totals 18 residues. The V gene's germline CDR1 is LGHDT and CDR2 YNNKEL (reference sequence). The genes are TRBV3-1 (or the pseudogene TRBV3-2) and TRBJ2-4; TRBD1 aligns across 10 bases. The origin of this receptor is a man aged 80 or over with acute or convalescent COVID-19. Specimen: peripheral blood. The CDR3 DNA reads as TGTGCCAGCAGCCAGGCGGGGACAGGGGTGATAGCCAAAAACATTCAGTACTTC. Residues: CASSQAGTGVIAKNIQYF.